Shown below are 6 T cell receptor beta chains from a single sample sequenced in a study of shared clonotypes between healthy human individuals. Sequencing was performed with immunoSEQ multiplex PCR; in TCRdb, only in-frame clones are kept and a portion is missing. The sample consists of 450,000 to 600,000 clones, 79% of them appearing once. Sample: PBMCs. Receptors were obtained from a woman in her thirties or forties in good health. Some clones in this sample may be carry-over from other donors' samples.

The rearrangement joins TRBV6-6 to TRBJ1-1; weak D call: TRBD1 (6 bases). The germline gives CDR1 MNHNY, CDR2 SVGAGI (reference sequence). The CDR3 is 14 residues long. The V and J ends lost 0 bases and 6 bases respectively, with 11 bases between them. CDR3 sequence: CASSYSGGGAEAFF. The DNA of the CDR3 is TGTGCCAGCAGTTACTCGGGAGGGGGGGCTGAAGCTTTCTTT.

J is TRBJ2-1 and V is TRBV7-9; 11 nucleotides align to TRBD2. The CDR3 runs 15 residues. V lost 2 bases to trimming and J lost 5 bases; unmatched junction nucleotides: 2. From germline, CDR1 is SEHNR and CDR2 FQNEAQ (reference sequence). Here the CDR3 reads CASSLLAGGNNEQFF. CDR3 DNA: TGTGCCAGCAGCTTACTAGCGGGAGGTAACAATGAGCAGTTCTTC. Based on the CDR3 plus reference TRBV7-9 and TRBJ2-1, the full variable domain is DTGVSQNPRHKITKRGQNVTFRCDPISEHNRLYWYRQTLGQGPEFLTYFQNEAQLEKSRLLSDRFSAERPKGSFSTLEIQRTEQGDSAMYLCASSLLAGGNNEQFFGPGTRLTVL.

This clone has only one observation. The V and J genes are TRBV23-1 and TRBJ1-5, with 9 bases fitting TRBD1. TRBV23-1 is an ORF, and what it does is uncertain. V trimming: 8 bases; J trimming: 6 bases; junction bases outside the gene matches: 8. The length of the CDR3 is 14 residues. The CDR3: CASPRGQGCQPQHF. CDR3 DNA sequence: TGCGCCAGCCCTCGAGGACAGGGGTGTCAGCCCCAGCATTTT.

The rearrangement links TRBV6-6 to TRBJ2-7; D might be TRBD1 (6 bases). This CDR3 is 15 amino acids long. Deletions cut 6 bases from V and 3 bases from J, with 18 bases between. Per the germline V gene, CDR1 is MNHNY and CDR2 is SVGAGI (reference sequence). Here the CDR3 reads CASSPGQKGSYEQYF. DNA of the CDR3: TGTGCCAGCAGCCCCGGACAGAAGGGTAGCTACGAGCAGTACTTC.

The J gene is TRBJ2-3, the V gene TRBV18; 9 bases map to TRBD2. Trimming at V came to 5 bases and at J to 6 bases, leaving 9 bases not matched to a gene. Germline V CDR1 and CDR2: KGHSH, LQKENI. CDR3 length: 15 residues. The CDR3 DNA follows: TGTGCCAGCTCAAGAAGCAGCGGGAGGACCGATACGCAGTATTTT. Translation: CASSRSSGRTDTQYF.

This chain links TRBV5-3 with TRBJ2-7; TRBD1 aligns across 7 bases. TRBV5-3 is an ORF, and what it does is uncertain. CDR3 length: 17 amino acids. V gave up 1 base and J gave up 3 bases; unmatched junction bases: 13. The CDR3 DNA reads TGTGCCAGAAGCTTGTTAGTAGCTCGTGACAGGGACTACGAGCAGTACTTC. This gives the protein CARSLLVARDRDYEQYF.